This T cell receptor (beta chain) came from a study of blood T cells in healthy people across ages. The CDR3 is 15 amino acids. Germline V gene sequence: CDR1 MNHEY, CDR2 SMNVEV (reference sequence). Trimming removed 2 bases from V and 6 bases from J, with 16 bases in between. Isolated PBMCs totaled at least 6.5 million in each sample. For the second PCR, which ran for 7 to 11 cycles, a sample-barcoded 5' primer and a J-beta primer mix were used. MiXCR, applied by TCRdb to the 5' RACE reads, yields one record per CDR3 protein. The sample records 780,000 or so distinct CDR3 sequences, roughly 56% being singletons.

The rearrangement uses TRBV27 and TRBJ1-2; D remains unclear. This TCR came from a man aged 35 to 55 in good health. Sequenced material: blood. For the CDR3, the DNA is TGTGCCAGCAGTTTAGTAGGGATGCTCTTCCATGGCTACACCTTC. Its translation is CASSLVGMLFHGYTF.